These 17 T cell receptor beta chains originate from one sample sequenced in a study of T cell responses to AZD1222 COVID-19 vaccine. Sequenced by immunoSEQ multiplex PCR; TCRdb stores in-frame clones only, minus some. The sample records 90,000 to 120,000 clones, just over 90% being singletons. This specimen consisted of peripheral blood, obtained 28 days after the second AZD1222 dose. These receptors all come from an adult who received the AZD1222 COVID-19 vaccine.

The chain links TRBV7-9 to TRBJ1-4, with TRBD1 matching over 8 bases. Unmatched junction bases numbered 5, after V lost 5 bases and J lost 6 bases. Germline lookup yields CDR1 SEHNR and CDR2 FQNEAQ (reference sequence). The CDR3 has 14 residues. The CDR3 region is CASSQGQVDEKLFF. In DNA form, the CDR3 reads TGTGCCAGCAGCCAGGGACAGGTTGATGAAAAACTGTTTTTT.

The chain carries TRBV7-9 and TRBJ2-3; 10 nucleotides match TRBD2. Germline V gene lookup returns CDR1 SEHNR and CDR2 FQNEAQ (reference sequence). The CDR3 is 15 residues long. J lost 0 bases, V lost 7 bases, and 4 bases had no gene match. CDR3 residues: CASKTSGASTDTQYF. The CDR3 DNA is TGTGCCAGCAAAACTAGCGGGGCAAGCACAGATACGCAGTATTTT.

The chain uses TRBV12-5 and TRBJ2-3; weak D call: TRBD2 (5 bases). V was clipped by 3 bases and J by 2 bases, with 9 bases between them. Germline V gene lookup returns CDR1 LGHNT and CDR2 FRNRAP. This CDR3 comprises 14 residues. CDR3 in DNA: TGTGCTAGTGGTTTAAGCGGACTCACAGATACGCAGTATTTT. Encoded protein: CASGLSGLTDTQYF.

This sequence joins TRBV9 and TRBJ2-2; tentatively, D is TRBD1 (6 bases). The CDR3 has 13 amino acids. V was pared by 4 bases and J by 7 bases, with 11 bases between. From germline, CDR1 is SGDLS and CDR2 YYNGEE. CDR3 sequence: CASSQTGIGELFF. The CDR3 DNA reads as TGTGCCAGCAGCCAAACAGGGATCGGGGAGCTGTTTTTT. The full variable domain, completed using reference TRBV9 and TRBJ2-2, is DSGVTQTPKHLITATGQRVTLRCSPRSGDLSVYWYQQSLDQGLQFLIQYYNGEERAKGNILERFSAQQFPDLHSELNLSSLELGDSALYFCASSQTGIGELFFGEGSRLTVL.

The chain couples TRBV5-1 to TRBJ2-7, with D hard to call. The CDR3 runs to 12 residues. Germline CDR1 and CDR2: SGHRS and YFSETQ. Trimming removed 4 bases from V and 4 bases from J, with 9 bases in between. DNA for the CDR3: TGCGCCAGCAGCCGAGGCTCGTACGAGCAGTACTTC. Its protein product is CASSRGSYEQYF.

The chain links TRBV19 to TRBJ1-2; no firm D call. V was shortened by 4 bases and J by 8 bases, with 23 bases between the two germline ends. Germline loops: CDR1 LNHDA, CDR2 SQIVND (reference sequence). CDR3 length equals 16 residues. CDR3 sequence (DNA): TGTGCCAGTAGTACCGTCTTGGGCCCCAATAAGGGAGGCTACACCTTC. Protein: CASSTVLGPNKGGYTF.

This rearrangement joins TRBV7-8 to TRBJ1-6, with no clear D. V gave up 1 base and J gave up 14 bases, with 12 bases separating them. The germline gives CDR1 SGHVS, CDR2 FQNEAQ. The CDR3 runs to 13 residues. CDR3 sequence (DNA): TGTGCCAGCAGCTTAGATAGGCTTCGGGCCCTCCACTTT. Translation: CASSLDRLRALHF.

This chain uses TRBV5-1 with TRBJ1-1; D ambiguous. The germline V gene has CDR1 SGHRS and CDR2 YFSETQ. The ends were cut back, 0 bases at V and 0 bases at J, with 6 bases in the middle. CDR3 size: 14 residues. CDR3 residues: CASSLADMNTEAFF. The CDR3 DNA reads TGCGCCAGCAGCTTGGCAGATATGAACACTGAAGCTTTCTTT. Filled out from reference TRBV5-1 and TRBJ1-1, the complete variable domain reads KAGVTQTPRYLIKTRGQQVTLSCSPISGHRSVSWYQQTPGQGLQFLFEYFSETQRNKGNFPGRFSGRQFSNSRSEMNVSTLELGDSALYLCASSLADMNTEAFFGQGTRLTVV.

V gene TRBV5-1 combines with J gene TRBJ2-2, with unresolved D. Trimming removed 4 bases at V and 6 bases at J, with 7 bases between. This CDR3 is 12 amino acids long. Germline values: CDR1 SGHRS, CDR2 YFSETQ. CDR3 sequence reads: CASSPSSGELFF. For the CDR3, the DNA is TGCGCCAGCAGCCCGTCCTCCGGGGAGCTGTTTTTT.

V usage is TRBV5-1 and J usage is TRBJ2-2, with 7 bases matching TRBD1. This CDR3 has 15 amino acids. Germline V gives CDR1 SGHRS, CDR2 YFSETQ. The J segment lost 3 bases and the V segment lost 4 bases, leaving 6 bases of the junction unmatched. The DNA for the CDR3 is TGCGCCAGCAGCCTGGATACAGGGGACACCGGGGAGCTGTTTTTT. It specifies CASSLDTGDTGELFF.

The chain employs TRBV5-1 and TRBJ2-6; unclear D gene. Germline loops: CDR1 SGHRS, CDR2 YFSETQ. V lost 5 bases and J 0 bases, leaving 6 bases between the germline ends. The CDR3 spans 14 residues. The chain's CDR3 is CASRHSSGANVLTF. CDR3 coding DNA: TGCGCCAGCAGACACAGCTCTGGGGCCAACGTCCTGACTTTC.

This chain connects TRBV4-1 to TRBJ1-5; D gene uncertain. CDR1 is MGHRA and CDR2 is YSYEKL in the germline V gene. Trimming stripped 4 bases from V and 7 bases from J, with 17 bases between. This CDR3 contains 15 residues. For the CDR3, the DNA is TGCGCCAGCAGCCCCAAGTACGGGGTTAAGCAGCCCCAGCATTTT. This sequence encodes CASSPKYGVKQPQHF.

The rearrangement joins TRBV6-2 or TRBV6-3 to TRBJ2-1, with no clear D. Trimming removed 0 bases at V and 4 bases at J, with 4 bases between. Per the germline V gene, CDR1 is MNHEY and CDR2 is SVGEGT. The CDR3 spans 13 residues. The DNA of the CDR3 is TGTGCCAGCAGTTACTCGGATTACAATGAGCAGTTCTTC. Amino acid sequence: CASSYSDYNEQFF.

This clone was seen once. The V and J genes are TRBV2 and TRBJ2-5, with a possible D match to TRBD1 (6 bases). Germline V gene lookup returns CDR1 SNHLY and CDR2 FYNNEI. Trimming shortened V by 3 bases and J by 5 bases, and 10 bases separated the two germline ends. This CDR3 has 13 residues. CDR3 coding DNA: TGTGCCAGCAGTGAGGGACAATGGGAGACCCAGTACTTC. The encoded protein is CASSEGQWETQYF. Together with reference TRBV2 and TRBJ2-5, the CDR3 gives the full variable domain: EPEVTQTPSHQVTQMGQEVILRCVPISNHLYFYWYRQILGQKVEFLVSFYNNEISEKSEIFDDQFSVERPDGSNFTLKIRSTKLEDSAMYFCASSEGQWETQYFGPGTRLLVL.

This clone was found once. The J gene is TRBJ1-4, the V gene TRBV7-2; perhaps TRBD1 as D (5 bases). Looked up from germline, CDR1 is SGHTA and CDR2 is FQGNSA. V was trimmed by 1 base and J by 8 bases, leaving 11 bases between them. The CDR3 is 14 residues long. CDR3 in DNA: TGTGCCAGCAGCTTAGACGGGGCCGGGGAAAAACTGTTTTTT. Translating it yields CASSLDGAGEKLFF.

This clone was seen just once. V and J are TRBV6-5 and TRBJ1-2; a possible D gene is TRBD1 (6 bases). V gave up 5 bases and J gave up 5 bases, with 12 bases separating them. Germline lookup yields CDR1 MNHEY and CDR2 SVGAGI. CDR3 size: 13 residues. The CDR3 DNA sequence: TGTGCCAGCAGTCCCCAGGGGCAGTATGGCTACACCTTC. It specifies CASSPQGQYGYTF.

The V gene is TRBV6-2 or TRBV6-3, the J gene TRBJ2-5; D is ambiguous. Germline V CDR1 and CDR2: MNHEY, SVGEGT. This CDR3 contains 10 residues. The ends were cut back, 5 bases at V and 3 bases at J, with 1 base in the middle. CDR3 amino acids: CASSEETQYF. The CDR3 nucleotides are TGTGCCAGCAGTGAAGAGACCCAGTACTTC.